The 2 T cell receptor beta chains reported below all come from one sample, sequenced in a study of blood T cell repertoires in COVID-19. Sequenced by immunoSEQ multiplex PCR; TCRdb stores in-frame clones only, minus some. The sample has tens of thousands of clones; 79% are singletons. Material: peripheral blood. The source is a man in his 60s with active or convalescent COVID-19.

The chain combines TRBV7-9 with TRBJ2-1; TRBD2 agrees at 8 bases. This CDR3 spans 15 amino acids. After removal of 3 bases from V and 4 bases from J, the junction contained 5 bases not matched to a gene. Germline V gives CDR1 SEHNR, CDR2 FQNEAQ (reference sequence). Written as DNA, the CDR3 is TGTGCCAGCAGCTTTACTAGCGGTTATTACAATGAGCAGTTCTTC. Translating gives CASSFTSGYYNEQFF.

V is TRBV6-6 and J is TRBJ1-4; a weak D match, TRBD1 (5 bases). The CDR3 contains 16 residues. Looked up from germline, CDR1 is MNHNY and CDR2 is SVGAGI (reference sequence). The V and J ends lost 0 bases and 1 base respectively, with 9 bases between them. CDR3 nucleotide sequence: TGTGCCAGCAGTTACTCCCTAGACAGAACTAATGAAAAACTGTTTTTT. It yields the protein CASSYSLDRTNEKLFF.